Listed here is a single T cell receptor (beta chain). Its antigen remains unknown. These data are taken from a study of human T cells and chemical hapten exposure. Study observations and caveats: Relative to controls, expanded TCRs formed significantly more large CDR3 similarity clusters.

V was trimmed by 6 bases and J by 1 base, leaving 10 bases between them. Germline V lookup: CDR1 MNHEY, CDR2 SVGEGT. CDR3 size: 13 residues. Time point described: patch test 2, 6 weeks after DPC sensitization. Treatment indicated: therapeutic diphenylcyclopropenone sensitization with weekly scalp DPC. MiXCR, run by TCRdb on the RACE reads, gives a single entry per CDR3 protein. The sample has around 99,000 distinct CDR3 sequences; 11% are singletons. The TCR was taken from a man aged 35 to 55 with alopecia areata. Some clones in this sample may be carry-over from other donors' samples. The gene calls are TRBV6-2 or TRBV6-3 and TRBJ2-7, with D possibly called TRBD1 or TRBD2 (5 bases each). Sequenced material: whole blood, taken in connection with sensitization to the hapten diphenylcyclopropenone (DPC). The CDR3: CASSWGGSYEQYF. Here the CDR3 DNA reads TGTGCCAGCAGCTGGGGCGGGTCCTACGAGCAGTACTTC.